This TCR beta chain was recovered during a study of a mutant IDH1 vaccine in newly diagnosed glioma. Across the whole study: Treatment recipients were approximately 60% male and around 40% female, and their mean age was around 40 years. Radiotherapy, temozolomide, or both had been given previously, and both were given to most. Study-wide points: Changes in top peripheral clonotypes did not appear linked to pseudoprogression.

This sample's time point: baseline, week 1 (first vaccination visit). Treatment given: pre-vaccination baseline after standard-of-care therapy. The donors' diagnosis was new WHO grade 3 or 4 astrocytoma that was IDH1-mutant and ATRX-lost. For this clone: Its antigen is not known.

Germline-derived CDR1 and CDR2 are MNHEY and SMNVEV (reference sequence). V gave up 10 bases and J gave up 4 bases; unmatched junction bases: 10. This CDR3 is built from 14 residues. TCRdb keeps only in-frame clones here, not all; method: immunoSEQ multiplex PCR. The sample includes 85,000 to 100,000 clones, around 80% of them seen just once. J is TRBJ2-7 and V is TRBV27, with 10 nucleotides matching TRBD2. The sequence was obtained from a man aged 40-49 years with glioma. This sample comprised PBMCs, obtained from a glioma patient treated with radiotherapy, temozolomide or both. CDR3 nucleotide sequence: TGTGCCACCAGAGAAGGACTAGCGGCATACGAGCAGTACTTC. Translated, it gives CATREGLAAYEQYF.